The 27 T cell receptor beta chains reported below all come from one sample, sequenced in a study of blood T cell repertoires in COVID-19. The table came from immunoSEQ multiplex PCR; TCRdb's copy has only in-frame clones and leaves some out. The table has about 250,000 clones, approximately 85% seen once. The sample comprised PBMCs or T cells enriched from blood (not recorded which). These receptors were taken from a woman aged 50 to 65 who had been exposed to COVID-19.

The V gene is TRBV6-5, the J gene TRBJ2-3, with a tentative D call TRBD2 (6 bases). CDR3 length: 14 amino acids. With 6 bases removed from V and 2 bases from J, the gap between germline ends came to 12 bases. CDR1 MNHEY and CDR2 SVGAGI come from the germline V gene. DNA for the CDR3: TGTGCCAGCAGCCCGCGGGGAGCCACAGATACGCAGTATTTT. Encoded protein: CASSPRGATDTQYF.

The V call is TRBV10-1, the J call TRBJ2-3, with TRBD1 as a possible D gene (7 bases). This CDR3 region has 12 residues. Trimming removed 6 bases from V and 6 bases from J, with 10 bases in between. Germline CDR1 and CDR2: WNHNN and SYGVQD (reference sequence). The DNA for the CDR3 is TGCGCCAGCAGCCCAGGGGGGGATACGCAGTATTTT. It translates to CASSPGGDTQYF.

The rearrangement uses TRBV6-5 and TRBJ1-1; maybe TRBD1 (6 bases). CDR1 MNHEY and CDR2 SVGAGI come from the germline V gene. V gave up 6 bases and J gave up 0 bases, with 14 bases separating them. The CDR3 is made up of 15 amino acids. The CDR3 bases are TGTGCCAGCAGGCGACTGACAGGTATGAACACTGAAGCTTTCTTT. Its translation: CASRRLTGMNTEAFF.

V gene TRBV7-9 combines with J gene TRBJ1-6; 7 nucleotides agree with TRBD1. The CDR3 length is 17 residues. With 0 bases clipped from V and 7 bases from J, the junction kept 9 bases outside the gene matches. CDR1 and CDR2 (germline): SEHNR, FQNEAQ (reference sequence). The CDR3 DNA follows: TGTGCCAGCAGCTTAGCGGGGACAGTCCTCCCAAATTCACCCCTCCACTTT. Its translation is CASSLAGTVLPNSPLHF.

The V gene is TRBV3-1 (or the pseudogene TRBV3-2), the J gene TRBJ2-3; 7 nucleotides agree with TRBD1. The ends lost 5 bases at V and 6 bases at J; junction bases unmatched: 11. The CDR3 is made up of 15 amino acids. The germline CDR1 and CDR2 sequences are LGHDT and YNNKEL (reference sequence). The CDR3 DNA reads TGTGCCAGCAGCGAGGACAGGTCCCCCCCGGATACGCAGTATTTT. Its protein is CASSEDRSPPDTQYF.

The V and J genes are TRBV27 and TRBJ2-7, with no clear D. The V end lost 5 bases, the J end lost 0 bases, and 11 bases lay between the germline ends. Germline V gives CDR1 MNHEY, CDR2 SMNVEV (reference sequence). The CDR3 is 14 residues long. The DNA for the CDR3 is TGTGCCAGCAGTCCCCTCTCTTTCTCCTACGAGCAGTACTTC. Translated: CASSPLSFSYEQYF.

V and J are TRBV18 and TRBJ1-3; the D is unclear. V was trimmed by 3 bases and J by 0 bases, leaving 9 bases between them. CDR1 and CDR2 from the germline V gene are KGHSH and LQKENI. The CDR3 covers 15 residues. Here the CDR3 reads CASSPQVPSGNTIYF. CDR3 sequence (DNA): TGTGCCAGCTCACCCCAGGTGCCCTCTGGAAACACCATATATTTT.

The V gene is TRBV10-1, the J gene TRBJ2-1; 7 nucleotides align to TRBD1. Germline assignment: CDR1 WNHNN and CDR2 SYGVQD (reference sequence). The trim removed 5 bases at V and 6 bases at J, leaving 10 bases unmatched. The CDR3 runs to 15 residues. The CDR3 DNA follows: TGCGCCAGCAGTTTGGGACAGCCAGCCTTCAATGAGCAGTTCTTC. This codes for CASSLGQPAFNEQFF.

The rearrangement links TRBV21-1 to TRBJ2-2; the D segment call TRBD1 is taken from the table without a DNA check. TRBV21-1 is reported as a pseudogene. There are 16 residues in the CDR3. CDR3 sequence reads: CASSTRTGGNTGELFF. The CDR3 DNA reads as TGTGCCAGCAGCACCCGGACAGGGGGCAACACCGGGGAGCTGTTTTTT.

This clone has just one count. The J gene is TRBJ1-2, the V gene TRBV29-1, with TRBD1 matching over 7 bases. CDR3 length: 19 residues. With 1 base clipped from V and 2 bases from J, the junction kept 19 bases outside the gene matches. CDR1 and CDR2 (germline): SQVTM, ANQGSEA. CDR3 in DNA: TGCAGCGTTGAAGCCATCCGACAGGGCCTCCGATCCCAAAACTATGGCTACACCTTC. Its translation: CSVEAIRQGLRSQNYGYTF.

Of note for this clone: In the same sample, other DNA sequences code for this CDR3. The chain links TRBV5-5 to TRBJ2-7; possibly TRBD1 for D (5 bases). V was cut by 0 bases and J by 1 base, with 5 bases left in between. CDR3 size: 13 residues. Germline CDR1 and CDR2: SGHKS and YYEKEE (reference sequence). For the CDR3, the DNA is TGTGCCAGCAGCTTGGCAGGGTCCTACGAGCAGTACTTC. This codes for CASSLAGSYEQYF.

This rearrangement joins TRBV5-4 to TRBJ1-1; D ambiguous. Germline lookup yields CDR1 SGHNT and CDR2 YYREEE (reference sequence). The CDR3 is 15 residues long. V was clipped by 4 bases and J by 2 bases, with 15 bases between them. The CDR3 protein is CASSPLVGANTEAFF. In DNA form, the CDR3 reads TGTGCCAGCAGCCCGCTGGTGGGAGCAAACACTGAAGCTTTCTTT. Variable domain in full (rest from reference TRBV5-4 and TRBJ1-1): ETGVTQSPTHLIKTRGQQVTLRCSSQSGHNTVSWYQQALGQGPQFIFQYYREEENGRGNFPPRFSGLQFPNYSSELNVNALELDDSALYLCASSPLVGANTEAFFGQGTRLTVV.

This clone has just one count. The V call is TRBV7-9, the J call TRBJ1-1, with D perhaps TRBD1 (6 bases). The CDR3 is 14 amino acids. The germline V and J ends were trimmed by 5 bases and 0 bases, with 10 bases remaining between them. The germline V gene has CDR1 SEHNR and CDR2 FQNEAQ (reference sequence). This CDR3 is CASSARQVNTEAFF. In DNA form, the CDR3 reads TGTGCCAGCAGCGCCAGACAGGTGAACACTGAAGCTTTCTTT.

The chain recombines TRBV6-5 with TRBJ1-2; perhaps TRBD1 as D (5 bases). Germline V gene lookup returns CDR1 MNHEY and CDR2 SVGAGI. V was shortened by 0 bases and J by 2 bases, with 10 bases between the two germline ends. The CDR3 length is 15 residues. The CDR3 DNA follows: TGTGCCAGCAGTTACTCGGCAGGGATCAACTATGGCTACACCTTC. Amino acids: CASSYSAGINYGYTF.

The chain joins TRBV5-1 to TRBJ1-4; TRBD1 aligns across 8 bases. Per the germline V gene, CDR1 is SGHRS and CDR2 is YFSETQ. After removal of 4 bases from V and 8 bases from J, the junction contained 13 bases not matched to a gene. The CDR3 is made up of 16 amino acids. DNA for the CDR3: TGCGCCAGCAGCGACCAGCCAGGGGGCGCGGGGGAAAAACTGTTTTTT. Its protein product is CASSDQPGGAGEKLFF.

The gene calls are TRBV11-2 and TRBJ2-2; D ambiguous. CDR1 is SGHAT and CDR2 is FQNNGV in the germline V gene. The V end was cut by 1 base, the J end by 9 bases, with 6 bases between. The CDR3 extends over 12 amino acids. CDR3 sequence reads: CASSLGQRELFF. In DNA, the CDR3 is TGTGCCAGCAGCTTAGGACAAAGGGAGCTGTTTTTT.

In this sample, this clone turned up a few times. This CDR3 is CASSLGDFQNTQYF. CDR3 DNA sequence: TGTGCCAGCAGCCTGGGGGACTTTCAAAATACGCAGTATTTT. This rearrangement joins TRBV3-1 (or the pseudogene TRBV3-2) to TRBJ2-3; D might be TRBD2 (6 bases). This CDR3 region has 14 residues. Germline values: CDR1 LGHDT, CDR2 YNNKEL (reference sequence). Trimming cost V 4 bases and J 7 bases, with 15 bases left between them.

The J gene is TRBJ2-2, the V gene TRBV3-1 (or the pseudogene TRBV3-2); 9 bases map to TRBD2. The germline V gene encodes CDR1 LGHDT and CDR2 YNNKEL (reference sequence). The CDR3 consists of 16 residues. Trimming at V came to 6 bases and at J to 5 bases, leaving 10 bases not matched to a gene. CDR3 sequence reads: CASRNRLAADTGELFF. CDR3 bases: TGTGCCAGCAGAAACCGACTAGCGGCGGATACCGGGGAGCTGTTTTTT.

The chain is built from TRBV29-1 and TRBJ1-1; 7 nucleotides line up with TRBD1. In germline, CDR1 is SQVTM, CDR2 ANQGSEA. Trimming removed 6 bases from V and 4 bases from J; junction bases left unmatched: 8. There are 13 residues in the CDR3. CDR3 sequence (DNA): TGCAGCGTCGACCCTTCAGGGGGCACTGAAGCTTTCTTT. It specifies CSVDPSGGTEAFF.

The V gene is TRBV7-2, the J gene TRBJ2-1, with TRBD2 matching over 9 bases. The germline V gene has CDR1 SGHTA and CDR2 FQGNSA. The trim removed 5 bases at V and 8 bases at J, leaving 7 bases unmatched. This CDR3 region has 14 residues. The CDR3: CASSSASGVDEQFF. As DNA, the CDR3 is TGTGCCAGCAGCAGCGCTAGCGGGGTGGATGAGCAGTTCTTC.

The chain links TRBV3-1 (or the pseudogene TRBV3-2) to TRBJ1-1; D is undetermined. CDR1 and CDR2 (germline): LGHDT, YNNKEL (reference sequence). The CDR3 totals 15 residues. Trimming left V 2 bases short and J 3 bases short, with 13 bases between. The CDR3, as DNA: TGTGCCAGCAGCCAACGCCCGGGGTCGTACACTGAAGCTTTCTTT. Translated: CASSQRPGSYTEAFF.

The chain uses TRBV6-1 and TRBJ2-2; 8 bases map to TRBD1. The V gene's germline CDR1 is MNHNS and CDR2 SASEGT. This CDR3 is built from 15 residues. The trim removed 0 bases at V and 6 bases at J, leaving 3 bases unmatched. CDR3 region: CASSEADRGSGELFF. The CDR3 DNA reads as TGTGCCAGCAGTGAAGCCGACAGGGGATCCGGGGAGCTGTTTTTT.

The rearrangement uses TRBV5-8 and TRBJ1-2, with a possible D match to TRBD1 (6 bases). Deletions cut 6 bases from V and 7 bases from J, with 22 bases between. The CDR3 sequence is 15 residues long. Looked up from germline, CDR1 is SGHTS and CDR2 is YDEGEE. CDR3 loop: CASNLRGEGPSGYTF. CDR3 coding DNA: TGTGCCAGCAACCTGAGGGGGGAGGGTCCAAGTGGCTACACCTTC.

The chain combines TRBV18 with TRBJ1-6; 7 bases fit TRBD1. Trimming at V came to 3 bases and at J to 5 bases, leaving 7 bases not matched to a gene. Germline V gene data show CDR1 as KGHSH and CDR2 as LQKENI. This CDR3 is 16 amino acids long. The CDR3 sequence is CASSPKTGFNNSPLHF. The CDR3 nucleotides read TGTGCCAGCTCACCCAAGACAGGGTTCAATAATTCACCCCTCCACTTT.

V and J are TRBV4-3 and TRBJ2-3; tentative D call: TRBD2 (5 bases). Germline loops: CDR1 LGHNA, CDR2 YSLEER. The ends were cut back, 0 bases at V and 6 bases at J, with 19 bases in the middle. The CDR3 is made up of 17 amino acids. In DNA, the CDR3 is TGCGCCAGCAGCCAAGAGGTGAAGGCTAGCCGCGGGGATACGCAGTATTTT. Amino acid sequence: CASSQEVKASRGDTQYF.

The CDR3 bases are TGTGCCAGCAGCTTCGGGGAAACCTACGAGCAGTACTTC. Residues: CASSFGETYEQYF. This chain uses TRBV11-2 with TRBJ2-7, with D maybe TRBD2 (5 bases). From germline, CDR1 is SGHAT and CDR2 FQNNGV. The V end lost 3 bases, the J end lost 2 bases, and 8 bases lay between the germline ends. The CDR3 runs 13 residues.

The chain combines TRBV24-1 with TRBJ2-1, with D tentatively TRBD1 (5 bases). Germline-derived CDR1 and CDR2 are KGHDR and SFDVKD. The CDR3 sequence is 14 residues long. The germline V and J ends were trimmed by 5 bases and 8 bases, with 15 bases remaining between them. The DNA for the CDR3 is TGTGCCACCAGTGGAATGACCAGGGCTCATGAGCAGTTCTTC. Amino acids: CATSGMTRAHEQFF.